Listed below are T cell receptor beta chains from one sample, sequenced in a study of T cells in localized non-small cell lung cancer. Method: immunoSEQ multiplex PCR; TCRdb's copy keeps in-frame clones and lacks some. Of tens of thousands of clones listed, roughly 90% are singletons. Sequenced here: peripheral blood, sampled before any cancer treatment. All receptors derive from a female donor of 60 years or more with stage I lung adenocarcinoma. The CDR3 runs from the conserved cysteine through the conserved F or W. A D gene is named only where the DNA matches it firmly. Size is omitted from some rows. Given values are once, few, many or a class for expanded clones.

TGTGCCAGCAGTTACGACAGGGGCTATGGCTACACCTTC CASSYDRGYGYTF TRBD1 . TRBJ1-2 TRBV6-5
TGTGCCAGCAGTAAGACAGGGTCGGCCGGGGCCAACGTCCTGACTTTC CASSKTGSAGANVLTF TRBD1 . TRBJ2-6 TRBV9
TGTGCCAGCAGCCCGGACGGGGGCGCGGGTGGCTACACCTTC CASSPDGGAGGYTF . . TRBJ1-2 TRBV5-4
TGCGCCAGCAGCTTGGGCCAGGGGTTCGACGAGCAGTACTTC CASSLGQGFDEQYF . . TRBJ2-7 TRBV5-1
TGCGCCAGCAGCTTGGAGGGCAGGGGCACTGGCGAGCAGTACTTC CASSLEGRGTGEQYF . . TRBJ2-7 TRBV5-1
TGCGCCAGCAGCTTGGTGGGTGCACAGGGGATTTCACCCCTCCACTTT CASSLVGAQGISPLHF TRBD1 once TRBJ1-6 TRBV5-1
TGTGCCACCAGCAGCCAACAGGGGTCGTACGAGCAGTACTTC CATSSQQGSYEQYF TRBD1 . TRBJ2-7 TRBV15
TGCGCCAGCAGCTTTAGCGGGGGTACGCAAGAGACCCAGTACTTC CASSFSGGTQETQYF TRBD2 . TRBJ2-5 TRBV5-1
TGTGCCAGCTCACCACTCCGAAATCCGAACAATGAGCAGTTCTTC CASSPLRNPNNEQFF . . TRBJ2-1 TRBV18
TGTGCCAGCAGCTTAGGCGTGAACACTGAAGCTTTCTTT CASSLGVNTEAFF . . TRBJ1-1 TRBV11-2
TGTGCCAGCAGCTTTGGGAGGTCGGTGGCCGGGGAGCTGTTTTTT CASSFGRSVAGELFF . . TRBJ2-2 TRBV5-5
TGCGCCAGCAGGGCTCAGGGAGTAGGTACCGGGGAGCTGTTTTTT CASRAQGVGTGELFF . once TRBJ2-2 TRBV5-1
TGTGCCAGCCGGCGACAGAGCTATGGCTACACCTTC CASRRQSYGYTF . few TRBJ1-2 TRBV28
TGTGCCAGCAGTGCCGTTGGGACAGCTGCCTACAATGAGCAGTTCTTC CASSAVGTAAYNEQFF TRBD1 . TRBJ2-1 TRBV6-1
TGTGCCAGCAGTTACACAGGTCGGGGAAATTCACCCCTCCACTTT CASSYTGRGNSPLHF . . TRBJ1-6 TRBV6-5
TGTGCCAGCAGTGGGGAGACAGGGGAAAAACTGTTTTTT CASSGETGEKLFF TRBD1 . TRBJ1-4 TRBV27
TGTGCCAGCAGCTTGCGCCCCGGACAGGAGAGAAGGTTCAATGAGCAGTTCTTC CASSLRPGQERRFNEQFF TRBD1 . TRBJ2-1 TRBV9
TGCAGCGTTGAAGAGACTATCGAGCAGTTCTTC CSVEETIEQFF . . TRBJ2-1 TRBV29-1
TGTGCCAGCAGTTCGGGGAGAAGCACAGATACGCAGTATTTT CASSSGRSTDTQYF . . TRBJ2-3 TRBV27
TGTGCCAGTAATCGGGAACCTGAGGTCACTGAAGCTTTCTTT CASNREPEVTEAFF . . TRBJ1-1 TRBV19